One and the same sample provided the 11 T cell receptor beta chains below, sequenced in a study of shared clonotypes between healthy human individuals. The protocol was immunoSEQ multiplex PCR, while the TCRdb copy is restricted to in-frame clones and leaves out a portion. The sample carries roughly 2.2 million clones, around 93% recorded once. Sequencing was done on a sample of naive CD4+ T cells from PBMCs. Subset of the sample: CD45RA+ positively selected. The source is a man aged 18 to 35 in good health. Some clones in this sample may be carry-over from other donors' samples.

The chain recombines TRBV27 with TRBJ2-5; 10 positions agree with TRBD1. The CDR3 has 16 residues. The V segment lost 2 bases and the J segment 5 bases; nucleotides outside the gene matches: 8. Germline-derived CDR1 and CDR2 are MNHEY and SMNVEV (reference sequence). The CDR3 region has the DNA TGTGCCAGCAGTTTACCGGGACAGGGGACCGAGGAGACCCAGTACTTC. Translation: CASSLPGQGTEETQYF.

About this clone: The sample contains more than one DNA sequence encoding this CDR3. This chain uses TRBV28 with TRBJ2-7, with 7 bases aligning to TRBD1. Germline CDR1 and CDR2: MDHEN and SYDVKM. There are 14 residues in the CDR3. V dropped 4 bases and J dropped 2; count of bases not matched to a gene: 5. DNA for the CDR3: TGTGCCAGCAGTTCCCCGGGGACAGCCTACGAGCAGTACTTC. This gives the protein CASSSPGTAYEQYF.

The J gene is TRBJ1-5, the V gene TRBV28; no reliable D call. The CDR3 consists of 14 residues. Trimming took 2 bases from V and 6 from J, leaving 11 bases between them. Germline-derived CDR1 and CDR2 are MDHEN and SYDVKM. The CDR3 loop reads CASSLALDRQPQHF. CDR3 in DNA: TGTGCCAGCAGTTTAGCTCTGGACCGTCAGCCCCAGCATTTT.

The chain joins TRBV27 to TRBJ2-2; 8 bases agree with TRBD2. V shed 2 bases and J 4 bases; nucleotides not matched to a gene: 3. The CDR3 sequence is 15 residues long. Germline CDR1 and CDR2: MNHEY and SMNVEV (reference sequence). CDR3 amino acids: CASSLREGRTGELFF. The CDR3 DNA reads TGTGCCAGCAGTTTACGGGAGGGCCGCACCGGGGAGCTGTTTTTT.

This chain links TRBV10-1 with TRBJ2-1; TRBD2 agrees at 9 bases. Losses at the gene ends were 4 bases for V and 5 bases for J; bases not matched to a gene: 12. The V gene's germline CDR1 is WNHNN and CDR2 SYGVQD (reference sequence). The CDR3 is 17 residues long. Here the CDR3 reads CASSARNPGLAHNEQFF. CDR3 bases: TGCGCCAGCAGTGCGAGGAACCCGGGACTAGCCCACAATGAGCAGTTCTTC.

The chain carries TRBV19 and TRBJ2-1; tentatively, D is TRBD1 or TRBD2 (5 bases each). Germline lookup yields CDR1 LNHDA and CDR2 SQIVND (reference sequence). The CDR3 totals 18 residues. With 1 base removed from V and 3 bases from J, the gap between germline ends came to 19 bases. CDR3 amino acids: CASSIAPPGDEHYNEQFF. The CDR3 DNA follows: TGTGCCAGTAGTATAGCCCCCCCCGGGGACGAACACTACAATGAGCAGTTCTTC.

The rearrangement joins TRBV7-8 to TRBJ2-5; 11 positions match TRBD2. The V gene end was trimmed by 7 bases and the J gene end by 5 bases; junction bases not matched to a gene: 6. The CDR3 contains 14 residues. From germline, CDR1 is SGHVS and CDR2 FQNEAQ. The CDR3: CASTGLAERETQYF. The DNA for the CDR3 is TGTGCCAGCACGGGACTAGCGGAGCGGGAGACCCAGTACTTC.

The chain carries TRBV7-2 and TRBJ2-1; perhaps TRBD2 as D (5 bases). Trimming stripped 5 bases from V and 5 bases from J, with 16 bases between. The germline gives CDR1 SGHTA, CDR2 FQGNSA. The CDR3 has 15 amino acids. The CDR3 here is CASSSRALGNNEQFF. For the CDR3, the DNA is TGTGCCAGCAGCAGTCGGGCACTAGGGAACAATGAGCAGTTCTTC. Full variable domain (missing parts from reference TRBV7-2 and TRBJ2-1): GAGVSQSPSNKVTEKGKDVELRCDPISGHTALYWYRQSLGQGLEFLIYFQGNSAPDKSGLPSDRFSAERTGGSVSTLTIQRTQQEDSAVYLCASSSRALGNNEQFFGPGTRLTVL.

CDR3 sequence (DNA): TGTGCCAGCAGGAAGGGCGGGAGCTCCTACGAGCAGTACTTC. The encoded protein is CASRKGGSSYEQYF. The chain combines TRBV7-2 with TRBJ2-7; 7 nucleotides agree with TRBD2. The length of the CDR3 is 14 residues. Germline CDR1 and CDR2: SGHTA and FQGNSA. Unmatched junction bases numbered 5, after V lost 6 bases and J lost 0 bases.

The chain carries TRBV5-8 and TRBJ1-1; D is possibly TRBD1 (5 bases). CDR1 SGHTS and CDR2 YDEGEE come from the germline V gene. Trimming removed 4 bases at V and 3 bases at J, with 16 bases between. The CDR3 runs 15 residues. The CDR3 DNA sequence: TGTGCCAGCAGCGGACCCAGGGTTGGGTACACTGAAGCTTTCTTT. This codes for CASSGPRVGYTEAFF.

The rearrangement joins TRBV18 to TRBJ2-2; D is possibly TRBD2 (6 bases). Germline V lookup: CDR1 KGHSH, CDR2 LQKENI. The CDR3 runs 15 residues. Deletions cut 3 bases from V and 4 bases from J, with 12 bases between. The CDR3 sequence is CASSPTGVGTGELFF. In nucleotides, the CDR3 is TGTGCCAGCTCACCGACGGGAGTTGGCACCGGGGAGCTGTTTTTT.